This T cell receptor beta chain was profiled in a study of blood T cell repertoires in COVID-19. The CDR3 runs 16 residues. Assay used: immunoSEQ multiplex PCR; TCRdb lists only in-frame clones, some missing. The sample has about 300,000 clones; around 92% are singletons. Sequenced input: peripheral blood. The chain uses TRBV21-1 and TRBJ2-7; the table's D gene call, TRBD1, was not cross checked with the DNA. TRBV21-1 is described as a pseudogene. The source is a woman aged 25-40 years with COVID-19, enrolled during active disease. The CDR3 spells CASSKSGTGGSYEQYF. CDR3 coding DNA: TGTGCCAGCAGCAAATCCGGGACAGGGGGCTCCTACGAGCAGTACTTC.